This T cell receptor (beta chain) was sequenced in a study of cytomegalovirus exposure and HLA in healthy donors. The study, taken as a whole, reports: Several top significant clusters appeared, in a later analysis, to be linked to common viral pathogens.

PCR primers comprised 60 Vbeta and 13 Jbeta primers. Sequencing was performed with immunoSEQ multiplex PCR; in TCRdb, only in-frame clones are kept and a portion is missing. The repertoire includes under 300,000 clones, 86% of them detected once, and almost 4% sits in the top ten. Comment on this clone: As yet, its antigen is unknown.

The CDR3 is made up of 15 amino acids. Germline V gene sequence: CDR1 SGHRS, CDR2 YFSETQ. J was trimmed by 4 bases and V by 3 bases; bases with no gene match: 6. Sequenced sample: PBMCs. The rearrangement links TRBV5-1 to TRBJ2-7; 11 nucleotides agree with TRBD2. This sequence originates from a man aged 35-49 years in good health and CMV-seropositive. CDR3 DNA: TGCGCCAGCAGCTGGGGCGGGACTAGCGGTTACGAGCAGTACTTC. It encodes CASSWGGTSGYEQYF.